This note documents a single TCR beta chain sequence. This clone was seen a few times. No antigen is known for it. Base qualities are not provided; no much larger clone lies one nucleotide away. All of the isolated RNA was reverse transcribed with the High Capacity cDNA Reverse Transcription Kit, so expressed TCRB transcripts were sequenced. Deep immunoSEQ sequencing was applied to naive, central memory and regulatory T cell samples, giving an average of around 4 million total reads per sample. After sorted cells were lysed in RLT buffer, RNA was extracted with DNase-treated RNeasy Micro or Mini kits, with the choice depending on cell number. Each cell subset was processed separately to prevent cross-contamination, with patient and healthy donor samples processed together. TCRB sequences were amplified from cDNA with the immunoSEQ multiplex PCR, producing 87-bp fragments spanning the CDR3 region. Sequencing of the amplicons was performed on the Illumina HiSeq platform. The source study handled its data this way. Synthetic template baselines were used to correct PCR bias computationally, reads within Hamming distance 2 were collapsed, and singletons that could not be merged were discarded. Reads were aligned against IMGT to assign V, D and J genes, CDR3 length and insertions or deletions at six rearrangement sites. Clonotype counts were normalized to sorted cell number within each subset before computing true diversity and Gini coefficients with the tcR R package. Repertoire sharing was quantified using the overlap coefficient calculated on TCRB nucleotide sequences. Out-of-frame TCRB sequences from naive cells were analyzed as a proxy for the pre-selection repertoire. TCRdb obtained this table from immuneACCESS and retained in-frame rearrangements with V and J assigned. These tables miss some clones; where compared with another copy, unresolved V genes account for less than half of the shortfall, and the remainder is unexplained. The DNA gave D and trimming, while V, J and clone size come from that table. Here the sample has roughly 260,000 clones; about a fifth occur a single time. The ten largest clones add up to 0.028% of the sample.

Measured from the cysteine to the phenylalanine, the CDR3 is 12 residues long. Only the CDR3 DNA stays, 36 bases, in frame from base 1. The germline V gene supplies CDR1 MDHEN and CDR2 SYDVKM. V drops 5 bases and J drops 7 bases, leaving 12 bases in between. These data come from a study of beta chain features in type 1 diabetes (dated by TCRdb to 2016 to 2018). Looking at the study overall: Mean age, gender distribution, total cell number and subset yield were not different between patients and healthy donors. Naive and central memory subsets were obtained from all 30 or so donors, but regulatory and stem cell-like memory subsets were isolated from only 8 patients and about eight healthy donors. Across all samples, around 99 million sorted cells were examined, and cell number per subset correlated strongly with RNA yield. The study compared the TCRB repertoires of sorted circulating CD4+ T cell subsets in recently diagnosed type 1 diabetes patients with those in matched healthy donors. Summary of the overall study and its limitations: The naive, central memory and regulatory TCRB repertoires appeared to resemble one another more closely among patients than among healthy donors. Patients with type 1 diabetes made fewer insertions and deleted more nucleotides at VDJ recombination sites, implying thymic rearrangement abnormalities. Because small numbers of individuals were included in the HLA sub-analyses, any influence of HLA type on TCRB rearrangement was left unresolved. PCR might favor shorter templates, but patient and control samples were amplified and corrected together, so any skew would affect both groups equally. Because cDNA was sequenced instead of genomic DNA, highly expressing activated cells could be over-represented, though the groups showed no difference in activation or CD3 levels. In all four CD4+ subsets, TCRB CDR3 length was moderately but significantly shorter in type 1 diabetes patients.

Each donor gave one peripheral blood draw, around 0.12 L on average, collected into heparinised tubes. A BD FACSAria II and a panel including CD45RO, CCR7, CD25, CD127, CD95 and CD27 were used to sort naive, central memory, regulatory and stem cell-like memory CD4+ T cells. All sorted populations exceeded 95% purity. Right away, PBMCs were isolated by Lymphoprep density gradient centrifugation and were stained directly, with no culture step. So that batch effects would be minimized, each experiment stained and sorted samples in pairs, pairing one healthy donor with one patient. The sequenced material came from naive CD4+ T cells from blood. What this sample's cell subset or site label stands for: true naive CD4+ T cells. The sequence joins TRBV28 to TRBJ2-7; a weak D assignment points to TRBD2 (5 bases agree). The TCR originated in a woman between 35 and 50 years old with type 1 diabetes. At the DNA level, the sequence is TGTGCCAGCAGTATCCAGACGGGAGAGCAGTACTTC. Translated, it reads CASSIQTGEQYF.